This T cell receptor beta chain was obtained from a study of T cell repertoires in cytomegalovirus infection. This clonotype has more than one count but fewer than ten. CDR3 length equals 15 residues. The V end was cut by 3 bases, the J end by 1 base, with 10 bases between. Each CDR3 protein gets one entry after TCRdb re-called the reads with MiXCR. The sample consists of some 600,000 distinct CDR3 sequences, 20% to 25% of them appearing once. The TCR comes from a human donor in good health (CMV status not recorded). Some clones in this sample may be carry-over from other donors' samples. The chain links TRBV12-3 or TRBV12-4 to TRBJ1-5; the D is unclear. Material for sequencing was CD8+ T cells from PBMCs. The CDR3 sequence: CASSFFPGSNQPQHF. The CDR3 coding sequence is TGTGCCAGCAGTTTTTTTCCCGGAAGCAATCAGCCCCAGCATTTT.